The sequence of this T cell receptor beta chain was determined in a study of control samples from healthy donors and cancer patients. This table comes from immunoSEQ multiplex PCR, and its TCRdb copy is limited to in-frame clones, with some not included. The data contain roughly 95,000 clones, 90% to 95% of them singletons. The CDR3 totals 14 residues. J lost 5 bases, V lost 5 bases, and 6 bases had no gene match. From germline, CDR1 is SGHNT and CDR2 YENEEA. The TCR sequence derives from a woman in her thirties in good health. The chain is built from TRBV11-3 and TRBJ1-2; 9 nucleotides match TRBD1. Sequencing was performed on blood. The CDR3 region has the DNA TGTGCCAGCAGCGGGATACAGGGGGCATATGGCTACACCTTC. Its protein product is CASSGIQGAYGYTF.